Each of the 8 T cell receptor beta chains below was sequenced from the same sample in a study of cytomegalovirus exposure and HLA in healthy donors. Researchers ran the PCR with 60 Vbeta and 13 Jbeta primers. Profiling relied on immunoSEQ multiplex PCR, and the TCRdb table lists in-frame clones only, not all of them. The sample has over 150,000 clones, approximately 73% seen once. Sequencing was done on a sample of PBMCs. These receptor sequences come from a man aged 45-60 years in good health and CMV-seronegative.

This clone came up a few times. The chain couples TRBV7-2 to TRBJ1-1; D gene unclear. Trimming removed 2 bases from V and 4 bases from J, with 8 bases in between. The CDR3 extends over 13 amino acids. The germline CDR1 and CDR2 sequences are SGHTA and FQGNSA. The CDR3 coding sequence is TGTGCCAGCAGCTTATCTGGGAGCACTGAAGCTTTCTTT. Translated: CASSLSGSTEAFF.

This clone was seen a few times. The chain links TRBV21-1 to TRBJ2-6; the DNA was not compared with TRBD1, the D call given in the table. TRBV21-1 is a pseudogene locus. CDR3 length equals 16 residues. DNA for the CDR3: TGTGCCAGCAGCTGGGGACAGCTCTCTGGGGCCAACGTCCTGACTTTC. It translates to CASSWGQLSGANVLTF.

The rearrangement uses TRBV9 and TRBJ2-7, with 8 bases lining up with TRBD2. V was pared by 4 bases and J by 0 bases, with 6 bases of the junction left unmatched. The CDR3 runs to 15 residues. Germline loops: CDR1 SGDLS, CDR2 YYNGEE. CDR3 region: CASSSRGGSSYEQYF. The CDR3 coding sequence is TGTGCCAGCAGCTCACGGGGGGGAAGCTCCTACGAGCAGTACTTC.

The chain couples TRBV4-2 to TRBJ2-1; 12 nucleotides line up with TRBD2. Germline V gene lookup returns CDR1 LGHNA and CDR2 YNFKEQ. The CDR3 sequence is 16 residues long. Germline trimming cut 3 bases from V and 3 bases from J; bases unmatched to any gene: 3. The CDR3 spells CASSHKTSGGYNEQFF. The CDR3 DNA follows: TGTGCCAGCAGCCATAAGACTAGCGGGGGCTACAATGAGCAGTTCTTC.

The genes are TRBV9 and TRBJ1-1, with D maybe TRBD1 (6 bases). V shed 3 bases and J shed 0 bases, with 9 bases lying between them. Germline V lookup: CDR1 SGDLS, CDR2 YYNGEE. The CDR3 has 14 amino acids. CDR3 DNA sequence: TGTGCCAGCAGCGCCACAGGGCTGAACACTGAAGCTTTCTTT. This sequence encodes CASSATGLNTEAFF.

This chain uses TRBV19 with TRBJ1-1; 8 bases map to TRBD1. The CDR3 extends over 14 amino acids. Per the germline V gene, CDR1 is LNHDA and CDR2 is SQIVND (reference sequence). V shed 8 bases and J 7 bases; nucleotides not matched to a gene: 12. CDR3 in DNA: TGTGCCAGTCTCTCTCTTAACAGGGGGAGTGAAGCTTTCTTT. Protein product: CASLSLNRGSEAFF.

This clone was observed a few times. CDR3 DNA: TGTGCCAGCAGCGGGACAGACTACGAGCAGTACTTC. This sequence encodes CASSGTDYEQYF. The chain combines TRBV2 with TRBJ2-7; 7 nucleotides align to TRBD1. Germline trimming cut 6 bases from V and 3 bases from J; bases unmatched to any gene: 2. The CDR3 runs 12 residues. CDR1 is SNHLY and CDR2 is FYNNEI in the germline V gene.

The chain joins TRBV11-2 to TRBJ2-7; the D gene is possibly TRBD2 (5 bases). The CDR3 spans 15 residues. Germline V lookup: CDR1 SGHAT, CDR2 FQNNGV. Between the trimmed V and J ends, which lost 6 bases and 3 bases, there was a span of 18 bases. The CDR3 bases are TGTGCCAGCAGTCGTATTCGAGGGATTTTCTACGAGCAGTACTTC. It codes for CASSRIRGIFYEQYF. The full variable domain, its missing parts supplied by reference TRBV11-2 and TRBJ2-7, is EAGVAQSPRYKIIEKRQSVAFWCNPISGHATLYWYQQILGQGPKLLIQFQNNGVVDDSQLPKDRFSAERLKGVDSTLKIQPAKLEDSAVYLCASSRIRGIFYEQYFGPGTRLTVT.